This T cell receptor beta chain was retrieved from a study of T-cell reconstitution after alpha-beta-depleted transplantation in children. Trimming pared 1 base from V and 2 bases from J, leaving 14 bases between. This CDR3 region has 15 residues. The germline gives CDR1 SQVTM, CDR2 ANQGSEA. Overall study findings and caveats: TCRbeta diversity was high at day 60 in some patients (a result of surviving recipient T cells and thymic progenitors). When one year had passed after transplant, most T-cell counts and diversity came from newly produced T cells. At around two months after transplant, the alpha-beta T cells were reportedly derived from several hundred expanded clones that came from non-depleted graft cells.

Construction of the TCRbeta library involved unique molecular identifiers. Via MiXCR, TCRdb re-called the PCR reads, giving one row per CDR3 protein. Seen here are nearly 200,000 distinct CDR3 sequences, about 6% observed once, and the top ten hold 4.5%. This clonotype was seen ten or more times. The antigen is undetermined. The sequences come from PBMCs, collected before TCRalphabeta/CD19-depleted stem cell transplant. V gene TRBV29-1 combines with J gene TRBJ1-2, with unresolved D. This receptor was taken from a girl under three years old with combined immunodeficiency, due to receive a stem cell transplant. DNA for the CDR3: TGCAGCGTTGAAGGTCAACTAAACTTAAACTATGGCTACACCTTC. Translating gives CSVEGQLNLNYGYTF.